Following are 30 T cell receptor beta chains from one sample sequenced in a study of blood T cell repertoires in COVID-19. Only in-frame clones appear in the TCRdb table, and some are missing; sequencing was by immunoSEQ multiplex PCR. Of 130,000 to 150,000 clones in the sample, around 82% were seen once. The sequenced sample was peripheral blood. All receptors derive from a man in his sixties with active or convalescent COVID-19.

This clone was counted a few times. The V gene is TRBV6-1, the J gene TRBJ1-6, with a possible D match to TRBD1 (5 bases). V lost 2 bases to trimming and J lost 6 bases, with 14 bases between them. CDR3 length: 16 residues. Germline V gene data show CDR1 as MNHNS and CDR2 as SASEGT. This chain's CDR3 is CASSEWGGDGNSPLHF. CDR3 in DNA: TGTGCCAGCAGTGAATGGGGAGGGGACGGTAATTCACCCCTCCACTTT.

This chain connects TRBV9 to TRBJ2-1; TRBD2 agrees at 9 bases. The CDR3 is 15 residues long. Germline V lookup: CDR1 SGDLS, CDR2 YYNGEE. V shed 3 bases and J 5 bases; nucleotides not matched to a gene: 6. The DNA for the CDR3 is TGTGCCAGCAGCGCTAGCGGGACCGGAAACAATGAGCAGTTCTTC. It specifies CASSASGTGNNEQFF.

The J gene is TRBJ1-5, the V gene TRBV7-9; the D gene is possibly TRBD1 (6 bases). Trimming stripped 1 base from V and 4 bases from J, with 8 bases between. The CDR3 is 14 residues long. The germline CDR1 and CDR2 sequences are SEHNR and FQNEAQ (reference sequence). The CDR3 DNA sequence: TGTGCCAGCAGCTTAGGGACAGTTAATCAGCCCCAGCATTTT. Encoded protein: CASSLGTVNQPQHF.

J is TRBJ1-5 and V is TRBV2; possible D gene TRBD1, 6 bases. In germline, CDR1 is SNHLY, CDR2 FYNNEI. CDR3 length: 13 residues. With 10 bases removed from V and 0 bases from J, the gap between germline ends came to 10 bases. CDR3 in amino acids: CAIKDSSNQPQHF. CDR3 coding DNA: TGTGCCATTAAGGACAGTAGCAATCAGCCCCAGCATTTT.

The rearrangement links TRBV7-3 to TRBJ2-1; a possible D gene is TRBD2 (5 bases). The length of the CDR3 is 16 residues. The V end was cut by 5 bases, the J end by 1 base, with 15 bases between. Germline loops: CDR1 SGHTA, CDR2 FQGTGA. The CDR3 here is CASSPDTEASYNEQFF. The CDR3 DNA reads as TGTGCCAGCAGCCCAGACACGGAGGCTTCCTACAATGAGCAGTTCTTC.

The genes are TRBV7-6 and TRBJ2-3; TRBD2 is a possible D gene (5 bases). V shed 6 bases and J shed 1 base, with 11 bases lying between them. CDR1 and CDR2 from the germline V gene are SGHVS and FNYEAQ. CDR3 length: 14 amino acids. The CDR3 nucleotides are TGTGCCAGCAGACGCTTTAGCGGCACAGATACGCAGTATTTT. This codes for CASRRFSGTDTQYF.

V and J are TRBV6-5 and TRBJ1-4; D gene unclear. V lost 0 bases and J lost 7, with 12 bases in between. The CDR3 is made up of 15 amino acids. The V gene's germline CDR1 is MNHEY and CDR2 SVGAGI. The CDR3 nucleotides read TGTGCCAGCAGTTACTCGGGAGCGAAACCTGAAAAACTGTTTTTT. This codes for CASSYSGAKPEKLFF.

The chain has TRBV28 and TRBJ2-7; a possible D gene is TRBD1 (5 bases). Looked up from germline, CDR1 is MDHEN and CDR2 is SYDVKM. Trimming stripped 3 bases from V and 7 bases from J, with 10 bases between. The length of the CDR3 is 12 residues. CDR3 region: CASSFPSGEQYF. In DNA form, the CDR3 reads TGTGCCAGCAGTTTCCCATCAGGGGAGCAGTACTTC.

This chain uses TRBV28 with TRBJ2-3; D is perhaps TRBD2 (5 bases). V dropped 2 bases and J dropped 1 base, with 10 bases sitting between them. CDR1 is MDHEN, CDR2 SYDVKM, per germline. The CDR3 contains 15 residues. The CDR3 sequence is CASSLVGRGTDTQYF. For the CDR3, the DNA is TGTGCCAGCAGTTTAGTTGGGCGGGGCACAGATACGCAGTATTTT.

This chain joins TRBV29-1 and TRBJ2-1, with 11 nucleotides matching TRBD2. Germline CDR1 is SQVTM and CDR2 is ANQGSEA. The CDR3 spans 15 residues. J gave up 5 bases and V 3 bases, and 6 bases lay outside the gene matches. The CDR3 region has the DNA TGCAGCGTTGATGGTACTAGCGGGGGCAACAATGAGCAGTTCTTC. Translating it yields CSVDGTSGGNNEQFF.

The J gene is TRBJ1-2, the V gene TRBV28; D gene uncertain. Germline CDR1 is MDHEN and CDR2 is SYDVKM. Trimming left V 6 bases short and J 7 bases short, with 15 bases between. The CDR3 extends over 13 amino acids. The CDR3 protein is CASSRAGISGYTF. In nucleotides, the CDR3 is TGTGCCAGCAGCCGCGCCGGGATCTCTGGCTACACCTTC.

V gene TRBV19 combines with J gene TRBJ1-5, with D possibly being TRBD1 (5 bases). Trimming removed 10 bases at V and 4 bases at J, with 11 bases between. Germline V CDR1 and CDR2: LNHDA, SQIVND (reference sequence). The CDR3 covers 12 residues. The CDR3 DNA is TGTGCCACCCCACGGGGGAATCAGCCCCAGCATTTT. This codes for CATPRGNQPQHF.

The chain couples TRBV3-1 (or the pseudogene TRBV3-2) to TRBJ1-3; TRBD1 agrees at 7 bases. CDR3 length equals 16 residues. Germline loops: CDR1 LGHDT, CDR2 YNNKEL (reference sequence). The V segment lost 1 base and the J segment 0 bases; nucleotides outside the gene matches: 3. This chain's CDR3 is CASSQGGQISGNTIYF. The CDR3 coding sequence is TGTGCCAGCAGCCAAGGGGGACAGATCTCTGGAAACACCATATATTTT.

The rearrangement uses TRBV9 and TRBJ1-1; 7 bases are shared with TRBD1. CDR1 is SGDLS, CDR2 YYNGEE, per germline. The V segment lost 5 bases and the J segment 1 base; nucleotides outside the gene matches: 5. This CDR3 spans 14 amino acids. As DNA, the CDR3 is TGTGCCAGCAGTCCGACAGGGTCGAACACTGAAGCTTTCTTT. It is translated as CASSPTGSNTEAFF.

The chain carries TRBV10-3 and TRBJ2-3, with D tentatively TRBD2 (6 bases). The CDR3 is 11 residues long. Germline V gives CDR1 ENHRY, CDR2 SYGVKD. V was pared by 10 bases and J by 5 bases, with 10 bases between. DNA of the CDR3: TGTGCCACGGGGGTAGGAGATACGCAGTATTTT. This gives the protein CATGVGDTQYF.

The gene calls are TRBV28 and TRBJ2-7, with 11 bases matching TRBD2. The V segment lost 5 bases and the J segment 4 bases; nucleotides outside the gene matches: 4. In germline, CDR1 is MDHEN, CDR2 SYDVKM. CDR3 length: 14 amino acids. CDR3 region: CASSPTSGSYEQYF. The CDR3 DNA reads as TGTGCCAGCAGTCCTACTAGCGGGAGTTACGAGCAGTACTTC.

The V gene is TRBV6-2 or TRBV6-3, the J gene TRBJ1-4; D is uncertain. V was pared by 2 bases and J by 9 bases, with 13 bases between. The length of the CDR3 is 14 residues. Germline values: CDR1 MNHEY, CDR2 SVGEGT. The CDR3 here is CASSYGQTRKKLFF. The CDR3, as DNA: TGTGCCAGCAGTTACGGGCAGACTAGGAAAAAACTGTTTTTT.

The DNA for the CDR3 is TGTGCCAGCAGCTCTCTACGGGTATCCCAAGAGACCCAGTACTTC. Encoded protein: CASSSLRVSQETQYF. The rearrangement links TRBV5-5 to TRBJ2-5; D gene uncertain. Germline CDR1 reads SGHKS; CDR2 reads YYEKEE (reference sequence). V lost 3 bases, J lost 1 base, and 13 bases lay in between. The CDR3 runs to 15 residues.

The chain couples TRBV7-9 to TRBJ1-3; D possibly corresponds to TRBD1 (5 bases). Per germline, CDR1 SEHNR and CDR2 FQNEAQ (reference sequence). V lost 4 bases and J 3 bases, leaving 10 bases between the germline ends. The CDR3 covers 14 residues. CDR3 amino acids: CASSSVGDGNTIYF. The CDR3 DNA is TGTGCCAGCAGCTCCGTAGGGGATGGAAACACCATATATTTT.

This clone was seen only a few times. The chain carries TRBV21-1 and TRBJ2-6; the table's D call of TRBD1 was not tested on the DNA. TRBV21-1 is assigned pseudogene status. This CDR3 region has 18 residues. CDR3 sequence reads: CASSKEGIDFSGANVLTF. The CDR3 bases are TGTGCCAGCAGCAAAGAGGGGATCGACTTCTCTGGGGCCAACGTCCTGACTTTC.

V gene TRBV19 combines with J gene TRBJ2-2; the D is unclear. V lost 5 bases and J lost 4, with 11 bases in between. This CDR3 contains 14 residues. Germline V gene lookup returns CDR1 LNHDA and CDR2 SQIVND (reference sequence). CDR3 in amino acids: CASSAPGRTGELFF. The CDR3 DNA sequence: TGTGCCAGTAGTGCCCCTGGGCGCACCGGGGAGCTGTTTTTT.

This clone was counted between two and nine times. The V call is TRBV24-1, the J call TRBJ1-5; 8 bases line up with TRBD1. CDR1 is KGHDR and CDR2 is SFDVKD in the germline V gene. The CDR3 runs to 15 residues. V lost 4 bases to trimming and J lost 6 bases; unmatched junction nucleotides: 7. The CDR3 loop reads CATSDNRGGGQPQHF. DNA of the CDR3: TGTGCCACCAGTGACAACAGGGGGGGCGGTCAGCCCCAGCATTTT.

This clone was picked up one time. The rearrangement links TRBV9 to TRBJ2-1, with TRBD2 as a possible D gene (6 bases). V shed 0 bases and J shed 3 bases, with 13 bases lying between them. Germline V gives CDR1 SGDLS, CDR2 YYNGEE. The CDR3 contains 16 residues. CDR3 coding DNA: TGTGCCAGCAGCGTAGTGGCGGGACTTTTCTACAATGAGCAGTTCTTC. Its translation is CASSVVAGLFYNEQFF.

Regarding this clone: Distinct nucleotide sequences in the sample also encode this CDR3. The CDR3 is CASSEEGDTEAFF. CDR3 DNA: TGTGCCAGCAGTGAAGAGGGAGACACTGAAGCTTTCTTT. The chain uses TRBV6-1 and TRBJ1-1, with no clear D. V lost 1 base, J lost 3 bases, and 6 bases lay in between. Germline V gene sequence: CDR1 MNHNS, CDR2 SASEGT. The CDR3 extends over 13 amino acids.

J is TRBJ2-7 and V is TRBV5-1; perhaps TRBD1 as D (6 bases). In germline, CDR1 is SGHRS, CDR2 YFSETQ. The V gene lost 0 bases and the J gene lost 0 bases, with 10 bases spanning the gap. This CDR3 is 15 amino acids long. The CDR3: CASSLGTAVSYEQYF. The CDR3 DNA reads TGCGCCAGCAGCTTGGGGACAGCCGTCTCCTACGAGCAGTACTTC.

V and J are TRBV7-6 and TRBJ1-6; 7 nucleotides match TRBD1. CDR1 is SGHVS, CDR2 FNYEAQ, per germline. The CDR3 is 15 residues long. Trimming at V came to 0 bases and at J to 7 bases, leaving 3 bases not matched to a gene. CDR3 loop: CASSLASGGNSPLHF. CDR3 coding DNA: TGTGCCAGCAGCTTAGCCTCAGGGGGGAATTCACCCCTCCACTTT.

The J gene is TRBJ2-3, the V gene TRBV7-2; 16 bases align to TRBD2. After removal of 6 bases from V and 2 bases from J, the junction contained 11 bases not matched to a gene. CDR3 length equals 19 residues. Germline CDR1 reads SGHTA; CDR2 reads FQGNSA. CDR3 nucleotides: TGTGCCAGCAGTTTTCCCCAGGGACTAGCGGGAGGGCTCACAGATACGCAGTATTTT. It codes for CASSFPQGLAGGLTDTQYF.

This rearrangement joins TRBV7-2 to TRBJ1-6; D ambiguous. Germline V gives CDR1 SGHTA, CDR2 FQGNSA. V was shortened by 6 bases and J by 10 bases, with 13 bases between the two germline ends. The CDR3 has 13 amino acids. CDR3 in amino acids: CASRPRGSSPLHF. The CDR3 DNA follows: TGTGCCAGCAGGCCCCGGGGTTCATCACCCCTCCACTTT.

The CDR3 sequence: CATSSPMLGGANTGELFF. The CDR3 DNA is TGTGCCACCAGCTCACCTATGCTGGGGGGGGCAAACACCGGGGAGCTGTTTTTT. This rearrangement joins TRBV15 to TRBJ2-2; tentatively, D is TRBD2 (7 bases). Between the trimmed V and J ends, which lost 5 bases and 2 bases, there was a span of 21 bases. This CDR3 has 18 residues. CDR1 is LNHNV, CDR2 YYDKDF, per germline (reference sequence).

The CDR3 protein is CASSQGLAGHRGTDTQYF. CDR3 in DNA: TGTGCCAGCAGCCAAGGACTAGCGGGCCACAGGGGTACAGATACGCAGTATTTT. The rearrangement uses TRBV3-1 (or the pseudogene TRBV3-2) and TRBJ2-3, with 10 bases identical to TRBD2. The CDR3 extends over 18 amino acids. Germline CDR1 is LGHDT and CDR2 is YNNKEL (reference sequence). V lost 1 base and J lost 3; bases outside the gene matches: 10.